The text below deals with one T cell receptor beta chain. This entry comes from a study of blood T cell repertoires in COVID-19. Each participant's cohort was designated according to participant-reported clinical history. In the study's own analysis: Estimation of nucleated cell counts was performed using reference gene primer amplification. Profiled with immunoSEQ multiplex PCR; TCRdb holds only in-frame clones, not every one. V and J calls and clone size are given by that table; D and trimming were obtained from the DNA. The sample yields fewer than 400,000 clones, more than 90% seen once. Source material: PBMCs or T cells enriched from blood (not recorded which). This receptor was obtained from a woman in her twenties or thirties who had recovered from COVID-19.

CDR3 region: CSASGAGDRTDTQYF. The CDR3 DNA is TGCAGTGCTAGTGGGGCGGGGGACCGCACAGATACGCAGTATTTT. The chain has TRBV20-1 and TRBJ2-3; 7 nucleotides agree with TRBD2. CDR3 length: 15 residues. Unmatched junction bases numbered 7, after V lost 3 bases and J lost 1 base. Germline V gives CDR1 DFQATT, CDR2 SNEGSKA (reference sequence).